This T cell receptor beta chain was documented in a study of Ad26.COV2.S vaccination and SARS-CoV-2 variants. TCRdb's table, derived via immunoSEQ multiplex PCR, lists solely in-frame clones and lacks some. The data contain 500,000 or so clones, 89% of them singletons. Trimming left V 4 bases short and J 3 bases short, with 11 bases between. The germline CDR1 and CDR2 sequences are SGHTS and YDEGEE. The CDR3 consists of 13 residues. Stated treatment: some 19 received Ad26.COV2.S at low or high dose, single or two shots; five or six received placebo; per-sample allocation not given. It was on day 63 after the first vaccine or placebo injection that samples were taken.

V gene TRBV5-8 combines with J gene TRBJ2-7; the D gene is possibly TRBD1 (6 bases). The sample here was peripheral blood, taken in a trial of Ad26.COV2.S vaccine versus placebo. The TCR was taken from a person between 18 and 59 years old who received the Ad26.COV2.S COVID-19 vaccine or a placebo. The CDR3 bases are TGTGCCAGCAGCCGGGACAAAAGCTACGAGCAGTACTTC. Its translation is CASSRDKSYEQYF.